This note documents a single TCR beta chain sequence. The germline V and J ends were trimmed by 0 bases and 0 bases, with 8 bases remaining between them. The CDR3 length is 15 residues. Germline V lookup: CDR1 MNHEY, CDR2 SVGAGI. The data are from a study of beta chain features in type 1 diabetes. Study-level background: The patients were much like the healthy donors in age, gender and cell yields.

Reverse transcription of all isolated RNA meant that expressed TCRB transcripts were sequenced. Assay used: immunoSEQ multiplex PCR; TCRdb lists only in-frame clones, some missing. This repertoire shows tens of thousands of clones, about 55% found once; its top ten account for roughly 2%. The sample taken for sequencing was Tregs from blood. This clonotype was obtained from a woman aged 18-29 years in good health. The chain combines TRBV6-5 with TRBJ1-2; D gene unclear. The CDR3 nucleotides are TGTGCCAGCAGTTACTCGAGCCGATCTAACTATGGCTACACCTTC. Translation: CASSYSSRSNYGYTF.